Described below is a single T cell receptor beta chain sequence and its context. The antigen is unknown. V gave up 3 bases and J gave up 1 base, with 9 bases separating them. This CDR3 is built from 14 residues. Germline CDR1 WSHSY, CDR2 SAAADI. This sample is drawn from a study of somatic mutations in cytotoxic T cells in rheumatoid arthritis. Study-level results: The study found that the largest CD8+ clone exceeded 20% of CD8+ cells in about an eighth of the 65 patients.

The protocol was immunoSEQ multiplex PCR, while the TCRdb copy is restricted to in-frame clones and leaves out a portion. The sample yields 20,000 to 25,000 clones, approximately 80% seen once. Sample: CD8+ T cells sorted from blood. This TCR was sampled from an adult with rheumatoid arthritis. V and J are TRBV10-2 and TRBJ1-1; D is uncertain. Written as DNA, the CDR3 is TGCGCCAGCAGTGACCCTCCGAAGAACACTGAAGCTTTCTTT. Its translation: CASSDPPKNTEAFF.